This is a list of T cell receptor beta chains from one sample in a study of circulating and synovial CD4+ cells in juvenile arthritis. Generated by immunoSEQ multiplex PCR, the TCRdb table keeps only in-frame clones and is missing some. Of some 30,000 clones detected, just over 90% appear once; the ten largest clones hold roughly 3.1%. Sequencing was performed on CD4+ T cells from blood. The source is a human donor with juvenile idiopathic arthritis. Each CDR3 is given with its conserved first and last residue. The D gene is left open where the match is weak. Clone size, where shown, is once, few, many, or a class for clones that have expanded.

TRBJ2-5 | once | TRBD1 | TRBV18 | CASSPRTGPSQETQYF | TGTGCCAGCTCACCCCGGACAGGCCCATCCCAAGAGACCCAGTACTTC
TRBJ1-1 | NA | NA | TRBV14 | CASSQSRRGTEAFF | TGTGCCAGCAGCCAAAGCCGTCGGGGCACTGAAGCTTTCTTT
TRBJ2-1 | once | TRBD2 | TRBV19 | CASTPHSASGRAGNEQFF | TGTGCCAGTACCCCGCACTCAGCTAGCGGGAGGGCCGGGAATGAGCAGTTCTTC
TRBJ2-1 | NA | TRBD1 | TRBV11-2 | CASSAHRDRLYNEQFF | TGTGCCAGCAGCGCCCACCGGGACAGACTGTACAATGAGCAGTTCTTC
TRBJ1-4 | NA | TRBD1 | TRBV5-1 | CASSLNAGGTNEKLFF | TGCGCCAGCAGCCTAAACGCAGGGGGCACTAATGAAAAACTGTTTTTT
TRBJ2-7 | NA | TRBD2 | TRBV7-9 | CASSLGLAGGPSYEQYF | TGTGCCAGCAGCTTGGGACTAGCGGGAGGGCCTAGCTACGAGCAGTACTTC
TRBJ2-1 | NA | TRBD2 | TRBV6-7 | CASIPSASGRIYEQFF | TGTGCCAGCATCCCCTCCGCTAGCGGAAGAATCTATGAGCAGTTCTTC
TRBJ2-7 | NA | NA | TRBV6-1 | CASGTYEQYF | TGTGCCAGCGGGACTTACGAGCAGTACTTC
TRBJ1-2 | NA | TRBD1 | TRBV6-1 | CASSGDRGHGYTF | TGTGCCAGCAGCGGGGACAGGGGGCATGGCTACACCTTC
TRBJ1-2 | NA | NA | TRBV20-1 | CSAAANYGYTF | TGCAGTGCCGCAGCTAACTATGGCTACACCTTC
TRBJ2-5 | NA | NA | TRBV5-1 | CASSADRETQYF | TGCGCCAGCAGCGCCGACAGGGAGACCCAGTACTTC
TRBJ1-4 | NA | NA | TRBV5-1 | CASSLGDNGEKLFF | TGCGCCAGCAGCTTGGGGGACAACGGGGAAAAACTGTTTTTT
TRBJ2-7 | NA | TRBD2 | TRBV7-9 | CASSLKASGTRSYEQYF | TGTGCCAGCAGCTTAAAAGCTAGCGGGACCCGCTCCTACGAGCAGTACTTC
TRBJ1-4 | NA | NA | TRBV7-9 | CASSLAGANEKLFF | TGTGCCAGCAGCTTAGCGGGAGCTAATGAAAAACTGTTTTTT
TRBJ2-7 | NA | TRBD2 | TRBV5-4 | CASTPGLDYEQYF | TGTGCCAGCACCCCGGGACTAGACTACGAGCAGTACTTC
TRBJ2-5 | NA | TRBD2 | TRBV9 | CASSVDPGLAGVGEQYF | TGTGCCAGCAGCGTAGATCCCGGTCTAGCGGGGGTAGGGGAGCAGTACTTC